This T cell receptor beta chain was found in a study of radiotherapy plus CTLA-4 blockade in lung cancer. Those with chemo-refractory metastatic non-small-cell lung cancer were treated with focal radiation combined with CTLA-4 blockade using ipilimumab. Assay used: immunoSEQ multiplex PCR; TCRdb lists only in-frame clones, some missing. In the table there are approximately 95,000 clones, 82% of which are singletons. Study results and limitations: Strongest reported response predictors: early blood clone changes and post-radiation interferon-beta.

Trimming cost V 4 bases and J 7 bases, with 9 bases left between them. The CDR3 runs to 12 residues. Germline V gives CDR1 SGDLS, CDR2 YYNGEE. With respect to this clone: Its specificity is unknown.

The receptor comes from a human donor with non-small cell lung cancer who had a partial response to radiotherapy plus ipilimumab. Sequencing was performed on peripheral blood, taken from a patient treated with radiotherapy plus ipilimumab. This chain joins TRBV9 and TRBJ2-1; tentatively, D is TRBD1 (6 bases). In nucleotides, the CDR3 is TGTGCCAGCAGCACAGGGTTTAATGAGCAGTTCTTC. Translation: CASSTGFNEQFF.